The source of this TCR beta chain is a study of cytomegalovirus exposure and HLA in healthy donors. At the level of the study: The study placed about 86% of its approximately 400 genotyped donors in the Caucasian-associated ancestry cluster.

Study-level findings and limits: In a later analysis, the majority of CMV-associated beta chains seemingly showed HLA restriction.

Though probably carrying unrecorded immune exposures, donors were nominally healthy at sampling. With respect to this clone: Its antigen remains unknown.

PCR amplification relied on 60 Vbeta primers (plus 13 Jbeta primers). Only in-frame clones appear in the TCRdb table, and some are missing; sequencing was by immunoSEQ multiplex PCR. The repertoire holds approximately 140,000 clones, with around 77% as singletons. The receptor was derived from a woman aged 50 to 65 in good health and CMV-seronegative. The sample was PBMCs.

The CDR3 protein is CASRQAGGHGETQYF. Written as DNA, the CDR3 is TGCGCCAGCAGACAAGCGGGGGGCCATGGAGAGACCCAGTACTTC. This sequence joins TRBV10-2 and TRBJ2-5, with TRBD2 matching 9 bases. The CDR3 has 15 amino acids. Germline CDR1 WSHSY, CDR2 SAAADI. V was pared by 6 bases and J by 4 bases, with 9 bases of the junction left unmatched.